This TCR beta chain emerged from a study of OX40 agonist ivuxolimab in advanced cancers. General study points: Within 6 weeks, CD4+ and CD8+ blood T cells expanded clonally at 0.1 to 3.0 mg/kg.

CDR1 and CDR2 from the germline V gene are SGHKS and YYEKEE (reference sequence). The V gene lost 0 bases and the J gene lost 1 base, with 8 bases spanning the gap. The CDR3 contains 15 residues. Here immunoSEQ multiplex PCR was the method, and the copy in TCRdb shows in-frame clones only, minus some. Of about 49,000 clones in the sample, about 81% are singletons; the top ten hold about 13%. Details on this clone: The antigen is not known.

Autoimmune disease history or systemic immunosuppression barred patients. Here the sequenced sample was CD4+ or CD8+ T cells sorted from blood, taken in a trial of the OX40 agonist ivuxolimab. The receptor was isolated from an adult with an advanced solid tumor such as melanoma, head and neck, liver or kidney cancer. V usage is TRBV5-5 and J usage is TRBJ1-5; D gene ambiguous. This chain's CDR3 is CASSLAGESNQPQHF. The CDR3 DNA follows: TGTGCCAGCAGCTTGGCGGGAGAAAGCAATCAGCCCCAGCATTTT. The full variable domain, its missing parts supplied by reference TRBV5-5 and TRBJ1-5, is DAGVTQSPTHLIKTRGQQVTLRCSPISGHKSVSWYQQVLGQGPQFIFQYYEKEERGRGNFPDRFSARQFPNYSSELNVNALLLGDSALYLCASSLAGESNQPQHFGDGTRLSIL.